These 12 T cell receptor beta chains were sequenced from one sample in a study of cytomegalovirus exposure and HLA in healthy donors. 13 Jbeta primers and 60 Vbeta primers were used for the PCR. Sequencing was performed with immunoSEQ multiplex PCR; in TCRdb, only in-frame clones are kept and a portion is missing. Among about 130,000 clones listed, about 81% were seen once. Input material: PBMCs. These receptor sequences come from a woman in her twenties or thirties in good health and CMV-seronegative.

This chain links TRBV7-3 with TRBJ2-3, with a possible D match to TRBD2 (5 bases). Germline V lookup: CDR1 SGHTA, CDR2 FQGTGA. The CDR3 covers 14 residues. V was cut by 4 bases and J by 0 bases, with 8 bases left in between. DNA for the CDR3: TGTGCCAGCAGCTCGGGGTATAGCACAGATACGCAGTATTTT. It specifies CASSSGYSTDTQYF.

The chain couples TRBV7-6 to TRBJ2-1; 9 bases are shared with TRBD2. This CDR3 contains 15 residues. Germline loops: CDR1 SGHVS, CDR2 FNYEAQ. V dropped 1 base and J dropped 6; count of bases not matched to a gene: 4. In DNA, the CDR3 is TGTGCCAGCAGCTTAGGCGGGGGGGCCTTCAATGAGCAGTTCTTC. Translation: CASSLGGGAFNEQFF.

The V call is TRBV28, the J call TRBJ1-5, with D perhaps TRBD1 (5 bases). Germline V CDR1 and CDR2: MDHEN, SYDVKM. CDR3 length: 16 amino acids. V lost 2 bases to trimming and J lost 6 bases, with 17 bases between them. The CDR3: CASSLLGAGGSQPQHF. DNA for the CDR3: TGTGCCAGCAGTTTACTTGGCGCGGGGGGGAGTCAGCCCCAGCATTTT.

The rearrangement uses TRBV5-1 and TRBJ2-1, with D perhaps matching TRBD2 (5 bases). The CDR3 is 17 residues long. Germline-derived CDR1 and CDR2 are SGHRS and YFSETQ. Trimming stripped 3 bases from V and 5 bases from J, with 21 bases between. The DNA for the CDR3 is TGCGCCAGCAGCTCGCAAATCACTAGTTTGGTGGACAATGAGCAGTTCTTC. This translates into CASSSQITSLVDNEQFF.

The chain links TRBV12-5 to TRBJ2-3; 13 bases are shared with TRBD2. Per germline, CDR1 LGHNT and CDR2 FRNRAP. The CDR3 length is 18 residues. V was pared by 6 bases and J by 2 bases, with 11 bases of the junction left unmatched. The CDR3: CASGEGTSGTLTTDTQYF. The CDR3 coding sequence is TGTGCTAGTGGAGAAGGGACTAGCGGGACTCTTACCACAGATACGCAGTATTTT.

The chain joins TRBV5-5 to TRBJ2-7, with 7 bases lining up with TRBD2. V trimming: 0 bases; J trimming: 4 bases; junction bases outside the gene matches: 1. The CDR3 sequence is 13 residues long. The germline CDR1 and CDR2 sequences are SGHKS and YYEKEE (reference sequence). The CDR3 loop is CASSLASGYEQYF. As DNA, the CDR3 is TGTGCCAGCAGCTTGGCTAGCGGATACGAGCAGTACTTC.

This clone was detected once. V is TRBV7-2 and J is TRBJ1-2, with D unresolved. V lost 5 bases and J lost 3, with 10 bases in between. Germline CDR1 reads SGHTA; CDR2 reads FQGNSA. The length of the CDR3 is 13 residues. CDR3 loop: CASSVGVDYGYTF. CDR3 bases: TGTGCCAGCAGCGTCGGGGTAGACTATGGCTACACCTTC.

The rearrangement links TRBV5-1 to TRBJ1-2; tentatively, D is TRBD1 (6 bases). The CDR3 has 13 amino acids. V lost 3 bases and J lost 3, with 9 bases in between. The germline V gene has CDR1 SGHRS and CDR2 YFSETQ. In DNA form, the CDR3 reads TGCGCCAGCAGCTCGGACAGTCACTATGGCTACACCTTC. Its protein product is CASSSDSHYGYTF.

V is TRBV5-1 and J is TRBJ1-1; D uncertain. V lost 2 bases and J 6 bases, leaving 8 bases between the germline ends. From germline, CDR1 is SGHRS and CDR2 YFSETQ. The CDR3 length is 12 residues. The CDR3 coding sequence is TGCGCCAGCAGCTTTAGCGGCCCTGAAGCTTTCTTT. This codes for CASSFSGPEAFF.

V usage is TRBV20-1 and J usage is TRBJ1-4; no clear D gene. This CDR3 has 11 residues. V shed 0 bases and J shed 7 bases, with 3 bases lying between them. Germline CDR1 reads DFQATT; CDR2 reads SNEGSKA (reference sequence). The CDR3 sequence: CSARELEKLFF. In nucleotides, the CDR3 is TGCAGTGCTAGAGAACTTGAAAAACTGTTTTTT.

The CDR3 DNA is TGTGCCAGTAGTATAAAGGTTTCGGGACAGTTGGACACTGAAGCTTTCTTT. Amino acid sequence: CASSIKVSGQLDTEAFF. This chain links TRBV19 with TRBJ1-1, with 7 bases fitting TRBD1. Trimming removed 2 bases from V and 3 bases from J; junction bases left unmatched: 12. The CDR3 is made up of 17 amino acids. Germline-derived CDR1 and CDR2 are LNHDA and SQIVND (reference sequence).

The rearrangement uses TRBV27 and TRBJ1-4, with unresolved D. The CDR3 is made up of 13 amino acids. Germline loops: CDR1 MNHEY, CDR2 SMNVEV (reference sequence). Trimming shortened V by 7 bases and J by 7 bases, and 13 bases separated the two germline ends. This CDR3 is CASTPRAGEKLFF. Written as DNA, the CDR3 is TGTGCCAGCACCCCACGGGCGGGTGAAAAACTGTTTTTT.